This entry concerns a single TCR beta chain. These data originate in a study of blood T cell repertoires in COVID-19. Libraries were prepared by immunoSEQ multiplex PCR; TCRdb keeps only in-frame clonotypes and omits some of them. The sample yields 90,000 or so clones, roughly 89% seen once. CDR1 is GTSNPN and CDR2 is SVGIG in the germline V gene (reference sequence). The CDR3 runs to 13 residues. Losses at the gene ends were 7 bases for V and 2 bases for J; bases not matched to a gene: 2. The specimen sequenced was peripheral blood. This TCR came from a woman aged 70-85 years with acute or convalescent COVID-19. The gene calls are TRBV30 and TRBJ2-6, with 7 bases fitting TRBD1. CDR3 nucleotide sequence: TGTGCCTACACAGGGGCTGGGGCCAACGTCCTGACTTTC. Its protein is CAYTGAGANVLTF.